This entry concerns a single T cell receptor beta chain. Its antigen is not identified. This sample was taken from a study of shared clonotypes between healthy human individuals. Findings and limits, study-wide: Non-shared clonotypes were found to have lower generation probabilities than the clonotypes that were shared by all four of the sorted-subset donors.

About 30,000 T cell genomes, or about 0.2 ug DNA, went into the sorted-subset replicate PCRs. Here immunoSEQ multiplex PCR was the method, and the copy in TCRdb shows in-frame clones only, minus some. The table includes some 2,000,000 clones, more than 90% detected once. The source material was naive CD4+ T cells sorted from blood. The subset denotes: CD45RA+ positively selected. This TCR came from a man between 18 and 35 years old in good health.

CDR3 protein: CTSSPRDHSSGNTIYF. The CDR3 nucleotides read TGCACCAGCAGCCCAAGGGACCACAGCTCTGGAAACACCATATATTTT. V is TRBV1 and J is TRBJ1-3. TRBV1 is labeled a pseudogene. The CDR3 covers 16 residues.